These 5 T cell receptor beta chains came from one sample sequenced in a study of blood T cells in healthy people across ages. Next came a second PCR, run for roughly 7 to 12 cycles, which used a sample-barcoded 5' primer along with a J-beta primer mix. MiXCR, run by TCRdb on the 5' RACE reads, gives a single entry per CDR3 protein. Of around 650,000 distinct CDR3 sequences listed, around two fifths were seen once; the top ten hold approximately 31%. What was sequenced was blood. The receptors originated from a man older than 75 in good health.

This clonotype was seen repeatedly, ten times or more. The chain employs TRBV10-3 and TRBJ2-1; 7 bases align to TRBD1. The CDR3 sequence is 15 residues long. Looked up from germline, CDR1 is ENHRY and CDR2 is SYGVKD. The ends lost 0 bases at V and 10 bases at J; junction bases unmatched: 9. The CDR3 DNA reads TGTGCCATCAGTGAGTCTGAGACAGGGACGAAGGAGCAGTTCTTC. Its protein product is CAISESETGTKEQFF.

The table lists this clonotype with a count of one. The CDR3 spells CASSGGNTGELFF. CDR3 nucleotide sequence: TGCGCCAGCAGCGGCGGGAACACCGGGGAGCTGTTTTTT. The chain is built from TRBV5-1 and TRBJ2-2; D not certain. The CDR3 loop spans 13 amino acids. Germline CDR1 reads SGHRS; CDR2 reads YFSETQ. The V end was cut by 4 bases, the J end by 1 base, with 5 bases between.

The chain joins TRBV29-1 to TRBJ2-3; 8 positions match TRBD1. The CDR3 contains 13 residues. Germline V gene sequence: CDR1 SQVTM, CDR2 ANQGSEA. V was pared by 5 bases and J by 1 base, with 2 bases of the junction left unmatched. CDR3 DNA sequence: TGCAGCGTTCAGGGGGCCGGCACAGATACGCAGTATTTT. Its protein product is CSVQGAGTDTQYF.

This clonotype has only a few counts. The chain carries TRBV5-6 and TRBJ2-3; D perhaps matches TRBD1 (6 bases). This CDR3 spans 14 amino acids. The ends were cut back, 6 bases at V and 5 bases at J, with 16 bases in the middle. Germline CDR1 reads SGHDT; CDR2 reads YYEEEE. The CDR3 DNA sequence: TGTGCCAGCACCCCGAGGGGGTTTGAAGATACGCAGTATTTT. The encoded protein is CASTPRGFEDTQYF.

This chain uses TRBV29-1 with TRBJ2-7; D gene unclear. With 7 bases removed from V and 7 bases from J, the gap between germline ends came to 23 bases. The CDR3 runs 14 residues. CDR1 is SQVTM, CDR2 ANQGSEA, per germline. CDR3 amino acids: CSARYLSSYNEQYF. CDR3 in DNA: TGCAGCGCGCGATATTTGAGCTCCTACAATGAGCAGTACTTC.